The 26 T cell receptor beta chains listed next were all sequenced from one sample in a study of cytomegalovirus exposure and HLA in healthy donors. A multiplex PCR was run with 60 Vbeta primers and 13 Jbeta primers. Clones were sequenced by immunoSEQ multiplex PCR, and TCRdb holds only the in-frame ones, with some missing. The repertoire includes about 150,000 clones, around four fifths of them detected once, and more than 2% sits in the top ten. The sequenced sample consisted of PBMCs. These TCRs come from a boy aged 2 to 10 in good health and CMV-seronegative.

The chain links TRBV25-1 to TRBJ1-2; no definite D call. V lost 1 base and J lost 1, with 10 bases in between. Germline V gives CDR1 MGHDK, CDR2 SYGVNS. The CDR3 sequence is 15 residues long. The CDR3 loop is CASSEFGSVNYGYTF. The CDR3 DNA reads TGTGCCAGCAGTGAATTTGGCAGCGTTAACTATGGCTACACCTTC.

The V and J genes are TRBV2 and TRBJ1-3; TRBD1 might be the D (6 bases). Germline CDR1 SNHLY, CDR2 FYNNEI. The V gene lost 7 bases and the J gene lost 0 bases, with 13 bases spanning the gap. This CDR3 spans 15 amino acids. CDR3 sequence: CASKQGIVSGNTIYF. The CDR3 DNA is TGTGCCAGCAAGCAGGGGATCGTCTCTGGAAACACCATATATTTT.

The CDR3 DNA follows: TGCGCCAGCAGCCAGTCGACAGGGACCTACGAGCAGTACTTC. Amino acid sequence: CASSQSTGTYEQYF. V and J are TRBV4-1 and TRBJ2-7, with TRBD1 matching over 7 bases. Unmatched junction bases numbered 4, after V lost 3 bases and J lost 2 bases. The CDR3 loop spans 14 amino acids. The germline V gene has CDR1 MGHRA and CDR2 YSYEKL.

The chain employs TRBV4-2 and TRBJ2-6; TRBD2 matches at 9 bases. Germline V CDR1 and CDR2: LGHNA, YNFKEQ. Trimming at V came to 4 bases and at J to 4 bases, leaving 17 bases not matched to a gene. This CDR3 contains 20 residues. The CDR3 loop reads CASSRGGLAGKLPGANVLTF. CDR3 DNA sequence: TGTGCCAGCAGCCGAGGGGGCCTAGCGGGAAAGCTCCCCGGGGCCAACGTCCTGACTTTC.

The chain is built from TRBV10-3 and TRBJ2-7, with 13 positions matching TRBD2. Germline V gene sequence: CDR1 ENHRY, CDR2 SYGVKD. The CDR3 is made up of 15 amino acids. V trimming: 4 bases; J trimming: 5 bases; junction bases outside the gene matches: 5. The CDR3 spells CAISVTSGRADEQYF. The CDR3 DNA follows: TGTGCCATCAGTGTCACTAGCGGGAGGGCGGACGAGCAGTACTTC.

The chain links TRBV5-4 to TRBJ1-4, with 12 bases fitting TRBD1. Germline V gene sequence: CDR1 SGHNT, CDR2 YYREEE (reference sequence). The trim removed 3 bases at V and 7 bases at J, leaving 10 bases unmatched. This CDR3 has 17 amino acids. The CDR3 region is CASSWGRDRGRGEKLFF. In DNA, the CDR3 is TGTGCCAGCAGCTGGGGCCGGGACAGGGGGCGCGGTGAAAAACTGTTTTTT.

This clone is a singleton in its sample. The rearrangement links TRBV4-1 to TRBJ1-3; D is undetermined. Trimming left V 3 bases short and J 0 bases short, with 15 bases between. Germline-derived CDR1 and CDR2 are MGHRA and YSYEKL. CDR3 length: 17 amino acids. The CDR3 sequence: CASSHQREGDSGNTIYF. The CDR3 DNA is TGCGCCAGCAGCCACCAACGGGAGGGTGACTCTGGAAACACCATATATTTT.

This sequence joins TRBV6-6 and TRBJ2-7; TRBD1 might be the D (6 bases). The CDR3 has 14 residues. CDR1 is MNHNY and CDR2 is SVGAGI in the germline V gene (reference sequence). V was trimmed by 6 bases and J by 5 bases, leaving 17 bases between them. CDR3 nucleotides: TGTGCCAGCAGCGTTCAGGGGATGGGAAACGAGCAGTACTTC. Its translation: CASSVQGMGNEQYF.

Comment on this clone: The same CDR3 can be traced to other DNA sequences in this sample. The rearrangement joins TRBV7-7 to TRBJ1-1; 10 bases are a match to TRBD1. The J segment lost 6 bases and the V segment lost 5 bases, leaving 3 bases of the junction unmatched. CDR3 size: 13 residues. Germline assignment: CDR1 SSHAT and CDR2 FNYEAQ (reference sequence). The CDR3 spells CASSRQGAPEAFF. For the CDR3, the DNA is TGTGCCAGCAGCCGACAGGGGGCCCCTGAAGCTTTCTTT.

The rearrangement uses TRBV5-5 and TRBJ1-4; possibly TRBD1 for D (5 bases). Trimming pared 4 bases from V and 4 bases from J, leaving 26 bases between. Germline assignment: CDR1 SGHKS and CDR2 YYEKEE (reference sequence). The CDR3 is made up of 19 amino acids. CDR3 in amino acids: CASSLNQRQPGRSNEKLFF. CDR3 nucleotide sequence: TGTGCCAGCAGCCTGAACCAGCGCCAACCAGGGCGTAGTAATGAAAAACTGTTTTTT.

J is TRBJ2-7 and V is TRBV4-3; maybe TRBD1 (6 bases). Trimming cost V 0 bases and J 0 bases, with 9 bases left between them. CDR1 is LGHNA, CDR2 YSLEER, per germline. This CDR3 has 15 amino acids. CDR3 protein: CASSQDGRGSYEQYF. In DNA, the CDR3 is TGCGCCAGCAGCCAAGATGGCAGGGGCTCCTACGAGCAGTACTTC.

The chain couples TRBV5-1 to TRBJ2-7, with 7 bases lining up with TRBD2. Germline CDR1 SGHRS, CDR2 YFSETQ. V shed 5 bases and J 9 bases; nucleotides not matched to a gene: 14. This CDR3 contains 14 residues. The DNA of the CDR3 is TGCGCCAGCAGTAGGGATAGCGGGTGGTCCGGGCAGTACTTC. Translation gives CASSRDSGWSGQYF.

This rearrangement joins TRBV4-1 to TRBJ1-1; no clear D. This CDR3 contains 14 residues. The germline gives CDR1 MGHRA, CDR2 YSYEKL. Between the trimmed V and J ends, which lost 1 base and 1 base, there was a span of 7 bases. The DNA of the CDR3 is TGCGCCAGCAGCCAAGGCGGAGAGAACACTGAAGCTTTCTTT. It encodes CASSQGGENTEAFF.

This clone appeared a few times. V usage is TRBV28 and J usage is TRBJ2-1; 9 bases map to TRBD2. Per the germline V gene, CDR1 is MDHEN and CDR2 is SYDVKM. This CDR3 is 17 amino acids long. V shed 8 bases, J shed 4 bases, and the junction held 15 bases outside the gene matches. The CDR3 DNA follows: TGTGCCAGCGGTCCGGGACTAGCAGACCAAGGTTACAATGAGCAGTTCTTC. Protein: CASGPGLADQGYNEQFF.

This sequence joins TRBV28 and TRBJ1-2, with 7 bases matching TRBD1. The CDR3 totals 15 residues. V lost 6 bases to trimming and J lost 6 bases; unmatched junction nucleotides: 13. The germline CDR1 and CDR2 sequences are MDHEN and SYDVKM. CDR3 bases: TGTGCCAGCAGCGACACTAGGGGGCGAGGGGATGGCTACACCTTC. Translated, it gives CASSDTRGRGDGYTF.

This clone was seen more than once but under ten times. This chain joins TRBV25-1 and TRBJ2-2, with TRBD2 matching 13 bases. Trimming cost V 4 bases and J 3 bases; bases outside gene matches: 8. In germline, CDR1 is MGHDK, CDR2 SYGVNS. CDR3 size: 18 residues. In DNA, the CDR3 is TGTGCCAGCAGTGCTACTAGCGGGAGGGCTTGGTACACCGGGGAGCTGTTTTTT. Translated: CASSATSGRAWYTGELFF.

This clone came up a few times. Germline and junction disagree at one end, which may indicate a read error. The chain is built from TRBV7-9 and TRBJ1-2; D call uncertain. CDR1 is SEHNR, CDR2 FQNEAQ, per germline (reference sequence). The CDR3 consists of 11 residues. The CDR3 nucleotides read TGTGCCAGCAGCTTAGGTCGAGGGTTGACTTTC. Residues: CASSLGRGLTF. The entire variable domain, with the rest obtained from reference TRBV7-9 and TRBJ1-2, is as follows: DTGVSQNPRHKITKRGQNVTFRCDPISEHNRLYWYRQTLGQGPEFLTYFQNEAQLEKSRLLSDRFSAERPKGSFSTLEIQRTEQGDSAMYLCASSLGRGLTFGSGTRLTVV.

The chain is built from TRBV9 and TRBJ2-5; weak D call: TRBD2 (6 bases). Trimming removed 0 bases from V and 5 bases from J, with 11 bases in between. In germline, CDR1 is SGDLS, CDR2 YYNGEE. The CDR3 totals 14 residues. The CDR3 DNA follows: TGTGCCAGCAGCGTAGGCGGGGCCGGCGAGACCCAGTACTTC. This sequence encodes CASSVGGAGETQYF.

Here the CDR3 reads CASSLGVLSGVAYNEQFF. The DNA for the CDR3 is TGTGCCAGCAGCTTGGGGGTCCTTAGCGGGGTGGCCTACAATGAGCAGTTCTTC. This chain uses TRBV5-5 with TRBJ2-1; 8 bases are shared with TRBD2. Germline V gene sequence: CDR1 SGHKS, CDR2 YYEKEE (reference sequence). V shed 0 bases, J shed 2 bases, and the junction held 10 bases outside the gene matches. This CDR3 comprises 18 residues. Combining the CDR3 with reference TRBV5-5 and TRBJ2-1 gives the whole variable domain DAGVTQSPTHLIKTRGQQVTLRCSPISGHKSVSWYQQVLGQGPQFIFQYYEKEERGRGNFPDRFSARQFPNYSSELNVNALLLGDSALYLCASSLGVLSGVAYNEQFFGPGTRLTVL.

In the case of this clone: An end of the junction differs from the germline gene, which may be a read error. V gene TRBV27 combines with J gene TRBJ2-7, with 8 bases matching TRBD2. CDR1 MNHEY and CDR2 SMNVEV come from the germline V gene (reference sequence). The CDR3 covers 14 residues. The CDR3 bases are TGTACCAGCAGCCTTCGAGGACTAGCTTACGAGCAGTACTTC. Translated, it gives CTSSLRGLAYEQYF.

The CDR3 loop is CASSPGTGGSPLHF. CDR3 DNA: TGTGCCAGCAGCCCCGGGACAGGGGGTTCACCCCTCCACTTT. This chain links TRBV6-4 with TRBJ1-6; 11 bases agree with TRBD1. Trimming at V came to 6 bases and at J to 9 bases, leaving 4 bases not matched to a gene. The CDR3 covers 14 residues. The germline CDR1 and CDR2 sequences are MRHNA and SNTAGT.

The gene calls are TRBV25-1 and TRBJ2-5; 7 bases line up with TRBD2. The CDR3 is 14 residues long. The germline V gene has CDR1 MGHDK and CDR2 SYGVNS. The V and J ends lost 3 bases and 5 bases, in that order; junction bases with no gene match: 6. The CDR3 sequence is CASSEYGRSETQYF. In nucleotides, the CDR3 is TGTGCCAGCAGTGAGTACGGGAGGAGTGAGACCCAGTACTTC. Using reference TRBV25-1 and TRBJ2-5 for the parts outside the CDR3, the full variable domain is EADIYQTPRYLVIGTGKKITLECSQTMGHDKMYWYQQDPGMELHLIHYSYGVNSTEKGDLSSESTVSRIRTEHFPLTLESARPSHTSQYLCASSEYGRSETQYFGPGTRLLVL.

V usage is TRBV7-9 and J usage is TRBJ2-1; D call uncertain. The CDR3 runs 13 residues. Between the trimmed V and J ends, which lost 7 bases and 8 bases, there was a span of 15 bases. Germline CDR1 is SEHNR and CDR2 is FQNEAQ (reference sequence). For the CDR3, the DNA is TGTGCCAGCACCGTAAATCCTACCGATGAGCAGTTCTTC. Translated: CASTVNPTDEQFF.

This rearrangement joins TRBV13 to TRBJ2-1; D is unclear. Trimming took 5 bases from V and 7 from J, leaving 12 bases between them. Germline V gene sequence: CDR1 PRHDT, CDR2 FYEKMQ (reference sequence). The CDR3 covers 13 residues. The CDR3, as DNA: TGTGCCAGCAGCCCCCCCGGTGCGAATGAGCAGTTCTTC. Encoded protein: CASSPPGANEQFF.

V usage is TRBV5-5 and J usage is TRBJ2-1; D is possibly TRBD1 (5 bases). Trimming stripped 4 bases from V and 1 base from J, with 6 bases between. Per the germline V gene, CDR1 is SGHKS and CDR2 is YYEKEE (reference sequence). There are 13 residues in the CDR3. The CDR3 DNA sequence: TGTGCCAGCAGCCGACAGTCCTACAATGAGCAGTTCTTC. This translates into CASSRQSYNEQFF.

The rearrangement links TRBV30 to TRBJ1-1; no clear D gene. This CDR3 comprises 15 residues. V lost 2 bases and J lost 9, with 22 bases in between. CDR1 is GTSNPN, CDR2 SVGIG, per germline (reference sequence). This chain's CDR3 is CAWSPPPEVSLQAFF. In DNA form, the CDR3 reads TGTGCCTGGAGTCCACCCCCAGAGGTTTCACTACAAGCTTTCTTT.